A selection of T cell receptor beta chains follows, all from one sample in a study of T-cell reconstitution after alpha-beta-depleted transplantation in children. TCRdb fed the PCR reads into MiXCR, producing one record per CDR3 protein. In the table there are 200,000 or so distinct CDR3 sequences, roughly 7.1% of which are singletons. The material was PBMCs, obtained before TCRalphabeta/CD19-depleted stem cell transplant. Every receptor here comes from a boy under 10 years old with acute lymphoblastic leukemia, due to receive a stem cell transplant. Each CDR3 is given with its conserved first and last residue. The order of the fields is J gene, V gene, CDR3 protein.

TRBJ2-7 | TRBV27 | CASSFAATDYEQYF
TRBJ2-7 | TRBV10-3 | CAISDPVLAELYEQYF
TRBJ2-1 | TRBV7-9 | CASSLGGQGLHNEQFF
TRBJ2-7 | TRBV7-9 | CASSWAGGTGMYEQYF
TRBJ2-3 | TRBV11-2 | CASSLDLGAADTQYF
TRBJ2-1 | TRBV5-1 | CASSHSGGGQDEQFF
TRBJ1-5 | TRBV28 | CASSSDRESLINQPQHF
TRBJ1-6 | TRBV28 | CASSFGIGTSPLHF
TRBJ2-2 | TRBV19 | CASRKDRGDTGELFF
TRBJ2-3 | TRBV6-2/TRBV6-3 | CASSRQEKHTDTQYF